These 2 T cell receptor beta chains were all obtained from the same sample, sequenced in a study of response to subunit inactivated influenza vaccine (dated by TCRdb to 2016 to 2019). Library creation used RT-PCR. The data were produced on an Illumina HiSeq 2500. The raw public data were reprocessed by TCRdb itself: fastp quality trimming at Q25, MiXCR clonotype calling, in-frame beta chains only. Each record represents a unique CDR3 protein, reported with the most common genes and DNA among its rows. The sample data list roughly 650,000 distinct CDR3 sequences, and 13% to 15% of these were observed just once. Approximately 7.6% of the sample is in the top ten clones. The source material was PBMCs from blood, sampled 14 to 15 days before vaccination. These receptor sequences come from a man in his fifties or sixties who received an inactivated influenza vaccine. Donor details come from another sample of the same person, matched by shared clones.

This chain uses TRBV12-3 or TRBV12-4 with TRBJ2-2, with 10 bases identical to TRBD1. The CDR3 loop spans 14 amino acids. V was pared by 6 bases and J by 3 bases, with 1 base of the junction left unmatched. The CDR3 here is CASRGTGDTGELFF. CDR3 nucleotides: TGTGCCAGCAGGGGGACAGGGGACACCGGGGAGCTGTTTTTT.

The table lists this clonotype with a few counts. The chain joins TRBV28 to TRBJ2-2; D perhaps matches TRBD1 (5 bases). The V and J ends lost 1 base and 7 bases respectively, with 10 bases between them. The CDR3 is 14 amino acids. CDR1 and CDR2 (germline): MDHEN, SYDVKM. The CDR3 protein is CASSLSGFGGELFF. In nucleotides, the CDR3 is TGTGCCAGCAGTTTATCAGGGTTTGGCGGGGAGCTGTTTTTT. Combining the CDR3 with reference TRBV28 and TRBJ2-2 gives the whole variable domain DVKVTQSSRYLVKRTGEKVFLECVQDMDHENMFWYRQDPGLGLRLIYFSYDVKMKEKGDIPEGYSVSREKKERFSLILESASTNQTSMYLCASSLSGFGGELFFGEGSRLTVL.